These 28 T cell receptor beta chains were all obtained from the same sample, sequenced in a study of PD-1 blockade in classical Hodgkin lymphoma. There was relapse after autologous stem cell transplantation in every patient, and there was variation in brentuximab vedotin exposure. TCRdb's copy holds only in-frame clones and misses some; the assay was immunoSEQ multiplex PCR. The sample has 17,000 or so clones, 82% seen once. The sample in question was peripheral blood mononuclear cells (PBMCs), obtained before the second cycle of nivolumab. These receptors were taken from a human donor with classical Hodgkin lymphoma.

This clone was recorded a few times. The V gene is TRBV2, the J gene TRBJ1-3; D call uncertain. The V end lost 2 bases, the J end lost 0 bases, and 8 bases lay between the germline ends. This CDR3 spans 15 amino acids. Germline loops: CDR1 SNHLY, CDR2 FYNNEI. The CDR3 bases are TGTGCCAGCAGTGAAATGAGAGACTCTGGAAACACCATATATTTT. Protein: CASSEMRDSGNTIYF.

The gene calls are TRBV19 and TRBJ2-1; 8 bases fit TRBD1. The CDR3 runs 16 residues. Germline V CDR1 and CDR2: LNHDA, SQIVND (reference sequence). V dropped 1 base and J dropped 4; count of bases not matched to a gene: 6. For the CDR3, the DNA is TGTGCCAGTAGTATAGCTACAGGGGGTGCGTACAATGAGCAGTTCTTC. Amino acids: CASSIATGGAYNEQFF.

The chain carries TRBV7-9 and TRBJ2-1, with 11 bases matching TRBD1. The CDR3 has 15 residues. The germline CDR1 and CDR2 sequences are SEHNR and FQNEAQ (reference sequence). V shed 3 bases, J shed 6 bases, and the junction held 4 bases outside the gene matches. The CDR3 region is CASSFGQGASNEQFF. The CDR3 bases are TGTGCCAGCAGCTTCGGACAGGGGGCGTCCAATGAGCAGTTCTTC.

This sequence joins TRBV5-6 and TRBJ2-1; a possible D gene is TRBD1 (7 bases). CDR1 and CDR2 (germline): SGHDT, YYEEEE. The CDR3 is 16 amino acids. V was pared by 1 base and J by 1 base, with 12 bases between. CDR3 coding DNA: TGTGCCAGCAGCTTGCCAGGGGGAGGATCCTACAATGAGCAGTTCTTC. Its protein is CASSLPGGGSYNEQFF.

DNA for the CDR3: TGTGCCAGCAGAACATTCCCCCCGGGACAGGGGGCAGATACGCAGTATTTT. Protein sequence: CASRTFPPGQGADTQYF. The genes are TRBV6-4 and TRBJ2-3, with 11 bases fitting TRBD1. The V and J ends lost 6 bases and 4 bases, in that order; junction bases with no gene match: 12. Germline loops: CDR1 MRHNA, CDR2 SNTAGT. CDR3 length: 17 amino acids.

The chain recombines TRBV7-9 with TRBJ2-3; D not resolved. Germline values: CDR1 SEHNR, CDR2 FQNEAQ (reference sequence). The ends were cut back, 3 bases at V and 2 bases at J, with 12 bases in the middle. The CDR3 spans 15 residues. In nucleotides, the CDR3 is TGTGCCAGCAGCTTCGGTTACCAAGACACAGATACGCAGTATTTT. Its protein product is CASSFGYQDTDTQYF.

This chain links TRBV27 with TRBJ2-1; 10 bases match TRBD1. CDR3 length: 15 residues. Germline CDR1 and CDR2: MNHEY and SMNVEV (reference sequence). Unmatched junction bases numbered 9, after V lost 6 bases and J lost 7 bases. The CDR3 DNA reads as TGTGCCAGCAGCCGGAAGACAGGGGGCCTGAATGAGCAGTTCTTC. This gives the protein CASSRKTGGLNEQFF.

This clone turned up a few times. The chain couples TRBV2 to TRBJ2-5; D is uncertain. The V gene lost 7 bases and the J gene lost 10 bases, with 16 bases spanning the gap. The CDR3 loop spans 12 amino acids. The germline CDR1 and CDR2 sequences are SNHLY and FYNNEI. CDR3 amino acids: CASTSRHSGQYF. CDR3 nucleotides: TGTGCCAGCACCAGCCGACATAGTGGCCAGTACTTC.

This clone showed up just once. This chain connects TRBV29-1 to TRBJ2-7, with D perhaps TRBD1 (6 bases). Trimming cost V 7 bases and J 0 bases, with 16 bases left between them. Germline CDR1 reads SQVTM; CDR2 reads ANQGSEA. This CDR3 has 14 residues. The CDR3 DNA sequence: TGCAGCGCCTCGGCTCAGGGGAGCTCCTACGAGCAGTACTTC. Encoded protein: CSASAQGSSYEQYF.

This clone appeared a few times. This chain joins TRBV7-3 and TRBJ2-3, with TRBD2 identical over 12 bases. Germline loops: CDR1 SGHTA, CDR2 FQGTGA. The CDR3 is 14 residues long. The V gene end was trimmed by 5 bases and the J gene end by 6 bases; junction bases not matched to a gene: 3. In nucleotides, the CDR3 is TGTGCCAGCAGCCTAGCGGGGGGGCTGGATACGCAGTATTTT. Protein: CASSLAGGLDTQYF.

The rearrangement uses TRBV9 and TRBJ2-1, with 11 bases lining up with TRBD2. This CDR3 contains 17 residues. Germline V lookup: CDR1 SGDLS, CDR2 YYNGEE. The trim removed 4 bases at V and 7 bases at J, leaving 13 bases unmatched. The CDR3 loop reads CASSLTPLAGGPNEQFF. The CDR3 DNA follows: TGTGCCAGCAGCCTAACACCCTTAGCGGGGGGGCCGAATGAGCAGTTCTTC.

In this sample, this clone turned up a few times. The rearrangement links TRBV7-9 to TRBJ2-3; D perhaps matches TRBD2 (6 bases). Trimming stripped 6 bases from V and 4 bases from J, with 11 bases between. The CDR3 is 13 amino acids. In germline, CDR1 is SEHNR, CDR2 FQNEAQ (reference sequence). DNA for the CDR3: TGTGCCAGCAGACTAGGGGAGGCAGATACGCAGTATTTT. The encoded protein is CASRLGEADTQYF.

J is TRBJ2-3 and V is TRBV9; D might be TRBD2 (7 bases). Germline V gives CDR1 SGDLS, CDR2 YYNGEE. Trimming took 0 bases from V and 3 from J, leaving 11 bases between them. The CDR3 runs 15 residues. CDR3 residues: CASSVEGGRTDTQYF. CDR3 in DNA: TGTGCCAGCAGCGTAGAGGGGGGGAGGACAGATACGCAGTATTTT.

The chain's CDR3 is CASSVESSTDTQYF. CDR3 DNA sequence: TGTGCCAGCAGCGTGGAGAGTAGCACAGATACGCAGTATTTT. This sequence joins TRBV5-4 and TRBJ2-3; no reliable D call. V lost 4 bases and J lost 0, with 9 bases in between. This CDR3 is 14 amino acids long. Germline CDR1 and CDR2: SGHNT and YYREEE (reference sequence).

This CDR3 reads CASSAGQLNQPQHF. The DNA of the CDR3 is TGTGCCAGCAGTGCGGGACAGTTAAATCAGCCCCAGCATTTT. The rearrangement uses TRBV2 and TRBJ1-5; 7 positions match TRBD1. From germline, CDR1 is SNHLY and CDR2 FYNNEI. The CDR3 spans 14 residues. Unmatched junction bases numbered 4, after V lost 4 bases and J lost 4 bases.

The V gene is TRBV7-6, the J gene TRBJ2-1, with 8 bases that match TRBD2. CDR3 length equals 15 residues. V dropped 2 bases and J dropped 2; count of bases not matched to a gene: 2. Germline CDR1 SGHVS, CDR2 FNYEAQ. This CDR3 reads CASSLSGGPYNEQFF. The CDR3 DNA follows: TGTGCCAGCAGCTTAAGCGGGGGCCCCTACAATGAGCAGTTCTTC.

The chain's CDR3 is CASSQVGRSDSPLHF. The CDR3, as DNA: TGCGCCAGCAGCCAAGTTGGCCGGTCTGATTCACCCCTCCACTTT. V gene TRBV4-3 combines with J gene TRBJ1-6; D is undetermined. The CDR3 extends over 15 amino acids. V was shortened by 1 base and J by 8 bases, with 12 bases between the two germline ends. CDR1 and CDR2 from the germline V gene are LGHNA and YSLEER.

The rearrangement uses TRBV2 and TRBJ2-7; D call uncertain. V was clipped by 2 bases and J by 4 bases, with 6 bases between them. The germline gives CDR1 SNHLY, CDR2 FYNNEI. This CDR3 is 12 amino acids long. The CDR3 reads CASSEQRYEQYF. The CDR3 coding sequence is TGTGCCAGCAGTGAACAGAGGTACGAGCAGTACTTC.

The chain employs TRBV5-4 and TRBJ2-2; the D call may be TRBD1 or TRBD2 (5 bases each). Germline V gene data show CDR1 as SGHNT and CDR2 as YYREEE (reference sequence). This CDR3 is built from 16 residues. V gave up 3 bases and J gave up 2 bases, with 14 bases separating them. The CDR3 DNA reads TGTGCCAGCAGCTGGCACGTGGGGGTCAACACCGGGGAGCTGTTTTTT. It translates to CASSWHVGVNTGELFF.

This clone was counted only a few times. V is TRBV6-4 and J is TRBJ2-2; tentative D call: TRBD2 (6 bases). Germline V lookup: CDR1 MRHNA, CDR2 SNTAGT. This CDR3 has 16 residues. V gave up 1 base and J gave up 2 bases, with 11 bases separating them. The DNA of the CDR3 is TGTGCCAGCAGTGACTGGGGGGAATCCAACACCGGGGAGCTGTTTTTT. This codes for CASSDWGESNTGELFF.

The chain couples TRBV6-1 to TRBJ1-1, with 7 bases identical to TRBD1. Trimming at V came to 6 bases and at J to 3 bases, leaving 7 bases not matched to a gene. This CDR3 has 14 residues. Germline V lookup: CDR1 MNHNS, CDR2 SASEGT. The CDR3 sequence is CASSKGQRHTEAFF. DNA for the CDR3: TGTGCCAGCAGCAAGGGACAGAGGCACACTGAAGCTTTCTTT.

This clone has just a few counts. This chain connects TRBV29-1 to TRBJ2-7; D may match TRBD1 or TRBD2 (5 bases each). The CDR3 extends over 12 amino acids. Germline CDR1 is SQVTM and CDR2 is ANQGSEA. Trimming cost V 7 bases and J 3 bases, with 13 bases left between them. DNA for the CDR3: TGCAGCGCTACCAGGGACCTCTACGAGCAGTACTTC. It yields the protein CSATRDLYEQYF.

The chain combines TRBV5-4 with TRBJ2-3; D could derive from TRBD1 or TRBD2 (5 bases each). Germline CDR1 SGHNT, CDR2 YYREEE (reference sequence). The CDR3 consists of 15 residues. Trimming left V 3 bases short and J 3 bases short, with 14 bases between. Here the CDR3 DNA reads TGTGCCAGCAGCTCCGGGGCCACGGGAACAGATACGCAGTATTTT. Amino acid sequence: CASSSGATGTDTQYF.

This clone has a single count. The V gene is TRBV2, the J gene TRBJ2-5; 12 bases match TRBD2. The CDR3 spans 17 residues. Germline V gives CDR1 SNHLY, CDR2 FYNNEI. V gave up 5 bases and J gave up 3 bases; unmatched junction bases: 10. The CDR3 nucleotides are TGTGCCAGCAGTACCGGGACTAGCGGGTATTTAGAAGAGACCCAGTACTTC. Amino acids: CASSTGTSGYLEETQYF.

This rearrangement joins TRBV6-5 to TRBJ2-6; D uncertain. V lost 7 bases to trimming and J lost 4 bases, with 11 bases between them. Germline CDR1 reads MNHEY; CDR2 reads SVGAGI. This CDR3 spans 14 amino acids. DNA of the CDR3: TGTGCCAGCAATCGAGTCTCCGGGGCCAACGTCCTGACTTTC. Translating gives CASNRVSGANVLTF.

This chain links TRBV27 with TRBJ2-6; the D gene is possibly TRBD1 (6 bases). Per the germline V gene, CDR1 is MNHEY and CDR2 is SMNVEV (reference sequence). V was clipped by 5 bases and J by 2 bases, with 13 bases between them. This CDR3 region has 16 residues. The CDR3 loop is CASSLYTGTGANVLTF. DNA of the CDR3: TGTGCCAGCAGTCTCTACACAGGGACTGGGGCCAACGTCCTGACTTTC.

CDR3 residues: CASSSGRETQYF. CDR3 coding DNA: TGTGCCAGCAGCTCGGGTCGGGAGACCCAGTACTTC. The J gene is TRBJ2-5, the V gene TRBV7-9; D remains ambiguous. Germline CDR1 is SEHNR and CDR2 is FQNEAQ (reference sequence). This CDR3 region has 12 residues. Trimming removed 4 bases from V and 5 bases from J, with 8 bases in between.

In DNA, the CDR3 is TGTGCCAGCAGCTTAGCGTTGGGACCCGGGGAGCTGTTTTTT. As protein: CASSLALGPGELFF. The V and J genes are TRBV7-9 and TRBJ2-2; D may match TRBD1 or TRBD2 (5 bases each). The CDR3 sequence is 14 residues long. Trimming removed 0 bases at V and 6 bases at J, with 8 bases between. Germline-derived CDR1 and CDR2 are SEHNR and FQNEAQ (reference sequence).